Here is one T cell receptor (beta chain) with its context. Antigen specificity is unknown. Clones were sequenced by immunoSEQ multiplex PCR, and TCRdb holds only the in-frame ones, with some missing. The repertoire holds under 70,000 clones, with approximately 77% as singletons. These data come from a study of radiotherapy plus CTLA-4 blockade in lung cancer. The overall study: Among patients, around 18% showed objective responses, and 25% to 35% had disease control. General study findings and limits: Tumor-origin TCR clones grew in blood after radiotherapy plus ipilimumab. It was early blood T cell clone dynamics, with interferon-beta, that reportedly best predicted response.

Unmatched junction bases numbered 7, after V lost 1 base and J lost 7 bases. There are 15 residues in the CDR3. Germline CDR1 reads MGHRA; CDR2 reads YSYEKL. The sequenced sample was peripheral blood, obtained from a patient treated with radiotherapy plus ipilimumab. The sequence came from a human donor with non-small cell lung cancer who had a complete response to radiotherapy plus ipilimumab. The rearrangement joins TRBV4-1 to TRBJ2-5; 9 bases are a match to TRBD2. The CDR3 sequence: CASSQGGLASGTQYF. As DNA, the CDR3 is TGCGCCAGCAGCCAAGGGGGACTAGCCAGCGGGACCCAGTACTTC.